The next 19 T cell receptor beta chains were all read from a single sample in a study of blood T cell repertoires in COVID-19. Some clones are missing from TCRdb's copy, which holds only in-frame ones; the method was immunoSEQ multiplex PCR. The data hold approximately 190,000 clones, with 80% observed a single time. Sequencing input: peripheral blood. These receptors came from a man between 60 and 70 years old with acute or convalescent COVID-19.

This clone was counted a few times. The V and J genes are TRBV11-3 and TRBJ2-2, with TRBD2 as a possible D gene (5 bases). The CDR3 totals 14 residues. Germline V gene lookup returns CDR1 SGHNT and CDR2 YENEEA. Trimming removed 5 bases at V and 3 bases at J, with 10 bases between. The CDR3 DNA reads as TGTGCCAGCAGCGCCGGGGAACACACCGGGGAGCTGTTTTTT. It encodes CASSAGEHTGELFF.

Worth noting for this clone: At one boundary the junction diverges from the germline segment, which might be a read error. The CDR3: CASSLYGGKADF. CDR3 DNA: TGTGCCAGCAGCCTCTACGGCGGGAAGGCGGATTTT. This sequence joins TRBV5-5 and TRBJ1-3; no clear D. Germline assignment: CDR1 SGHKS and CDR2 YYEKEE (reference sequence). CDR3 length equals 12 residues. The entire variable domain, with the rest obtained from reference TRBV5-5 and TRBJ1-3, is as follows: DAGVTQSPTHLIKTRGQQVTLRCSPISGHKSVSWYQQVLGQGPQFIFQYYEKEERGRGNFPDRFSARQFPNYSSELNVNALLLGDSALYLCASSLYGGKADFGEGSWLTVV.

This chain uses TRBV5-8 with TRBJ1-5; the D is unclear. The V end was cut by 1 base, the J end by 0 bases, with 23 bases between. The germline V gene encodes CDR1 SGHTS and CDR2 YDEGEE. CDR3 size: 20 residues. The CDR3 nucleotides read TGTGCCAGCAGCTTGAAAAATGAGGGTTTTTACCTTTATAGCAATCAGCCCCAGCATTTT. This translates into CASSLKNEGFYLYSNQPQHF.

The V gene is TRBV18, the J gene TRBJ1-2, with unresolved D. The CDR3 has 14 residues. Per the germline V gene, CDR1 is KGHSH and CDR2 is LQKENI. The ends were cut back, 2 bases at V and 4 bases at J, with 11 bases in the middle. In DNA, the CDR3 is TGTGCCAGCTCACCAGGGCAGGAAGGCTATGGCTACACCTTC. Translating it yields CASSPGQEGYGYTF.

The sample holds a few counts of this clone. V gene TRBV7-9 combines with J gene TRBJ1-4; 12 positions agree with TRBD1. The J segment lost 3 bases and the V segment lost 10 bases, leaving 15 bases of the junction unmatched. The germline CDR1 and CDR2 sequences are SEHNR and FQNEAQ (reference sequence). This CDR3 contains 18 residues. CDR3 sequence reads: CAIRPGQGAEGSNEKLFF. CDR3 DNA sequence: TGTGCCATACGACCGGGACAGGGGGCTGAAGGGTCTAATGAAAAACTGTTTTTT.

This chain joins TRBV29-1 and TRBJ2-5; maybe TRBD1 (5 bases). V lost 0 bases, J lost 9 bases, and 20 bases lay in between. Looked up from germline, CDR1 is SQVTM and CDR2 is ANQGSEA. The CDR3 covers 15 residues. The CDR3 sequence is CSVEDIKPTIRAQYF. CDR3 nucleotides: TGCAGCGTTGAAGATATCAAACCAACCATCAGGGCCCAGTACTTC.

Comment on this clone: One junction end disagrees with the germline gene, perhaps due to a read error. The V gene is TRBV19, the J gene TRBJ1-1; 8 bases align to TRBD1. The CDR3 consists of 13 residues. Germline CDR1 is LNHDA and CDR2 is SQIVND (reference sequence). CDR3 loop: CATWTGLKTEAFF. CDR3 nucleotides: TGTGCCACCTGGACAGGGCTGAAGACTGAAGCTTTCTTT. The entire variable domain, with the rest obtained from reference TRBV19 and TRBJ1-1, is as follows: DGGITQSPKYLFRKEGQNVTLSCEQNLNHDAMYWYRQDPGQGLRLIYYSQIVNDFQKGDIAEGYSVSREKKESFPLTVTSAQKNPTAFYLCATWTGLKTEAFFGQGTRLTVV.

The chain couples TRBV9 to TRBJ1-6; 7 bases fit TRBD1. The CDR3 covers 14 residues. Looked up from germline, CDR1 is SGDLS and CDR2 is YYNGEE. Trimming cost V 3 bases and J 9 bases; bases outside gene matches: 6. This CDR3 reads CASSEDRMGSPLHF. CDR3 sequence (DNA): TGTGCCAGCAGCGAGGACAGGATGGGTTCACCCCTCCACTTT.

This clone was counted a few times. The chain links TRBV20-1 to TRBJ2-2; the D is unclear. CDR3 length: 14 residues. Per germline, CDR1 DFQATT and CDR2 SNEGSKA (reference sequence). Trimming pared 3 bases from V and 3 bases from J, leaving 11 bases between. Here the CDR3 DNA reads TGCAGTGCTAGTTCAGCGACTTACACCGGGGAGCTGTTTTTT. The encoded protein is CSASSATYTGELFF.

The chain combines TRBV7-3 with TRBJ2-1; 7 positions match TRBD2. The CDR3 totals 12 residues. Germline CDR1 SGHTA, CDR2 FQGTGA. V lost 6 bases to trimming and J lost 7 bases; unmatched junction nucleotides: 3. The CDR3 DNA reads as TGTGCCAGCAGGTTTAGCGGGAATGAGCAGTTCTTC. Protein sequence: CASRFSGNEQFF.

The chain links TRBV2 to TRBJ2-2; 7 bases fit TRBD1. The J segment lost 1 base and the V segment lost 5 bases, leaving 4 bases of the junction unmatched. The germline V gene encodes CDR1 SNHLY and CDR2 FYNNEI. CDR3 size: 15 residues. As DNA, the CDR3 is TGTGCCAGCAGTAGACAGGGTTTGAACACCGGGGAGCTGTTTTTT. Translation: CASSRQGLNTGELFF.

The chain couples TRBV4-3 to TRBJ1-5, with TRBD1 matching over 9 bases. The V gene's germline CDR1 is LGHNA and CDR2 YSLEER. The CDR3 runs to 16 residues. Trimming took 0 bases from V and 5 from J; bases not matched to a gene: 5. DNA of the CDR3: TGCGCCAGCAGCCAAGATTGGGGACAGGGCTATCAGCCCCAGCATTTT. Amino acid sequence: CASSQDWGQGYQPQHF.

V is TRBV6-2 or TRBV6-3 and J is TRBJ1-4; D uncertain. Germline V gene sequence: CDR1 MNHEY, CDR2 SVGEGT. This CDR3 is 13 amino acids long. The ends were cut back, 2 bases at V and 8 bases at J, with 9 bases in the middle. The CDR3 sequence: CASSYEVGEKLFF. The CDR3 region has the DNA TGTGCCAGCAGTTACGAAGTTGGCGAAAAACTGTTTTTT.

V is TRBV7-2 and J is TRBJ2-7, with D hard to call. The CDR3 loop spans 14 amino acids. Trimming pared 2 bases from V and 3 bases from J, leaving 11 bases between. The V gene's germline CDR1 is SGHTA and CDR2 FQGNSA. The CDR3 here is CASSLLTESYEQYF. The CDR3 coding sequence is TGTGCCAGCAGCTTATTAACAGAGAGCTACGAGCAGTACTTC.

This chain connects TRBV9 to TRBJ2-1, with 7 bases that match TRBD2. Germline V gives CDR1 SGDLS, CDR2 YYNGEE. There are 16 residues in the CDR3. With V trimmed by 0 bases and J by 2 bases, 5 bases remained unmatched. The CDR3 sequence is CASSVDPSGAYNEQFF. DNA for the CDR3: TGTGCCAGCAGCGTAGACCCTAGCGGAGCCTACAATGAGCAGTTCTTC.

The CDR3 DNA reads as TGTGCCAGCAGCTTACAGGGTGTGGACGAAAAACTGTTTTTT. It specifies CASSLQGVDEKLFF. The rearrangement joins TRBV5-4 to TRBJ1-4; D is perhaps TRBD1 (6 bases). Trimming took off 2 bases at V and 8 bases at J, with 13 bases between the two ends. Germline V gives CDR1 SGHNT, CDR2 YYREEE (reference sequence). The CDR3 contains 14 residues. The full variable domain, rest sourced from reference TRBV5-4 and TRBJ1-4, is ETGVTQSPTHLIKTRGQQVTLRCSSQSGHNTVSWYQQALGQGPQFIFQYYREEENGRGNFPPRFSGLQFPNYSSELNVNALELDDSALYLCASSLQGVDEKLFFGSGTQLSVL.

The rearrangement links TRBV5-1 to TRBJ2-2, with 7 positions matching TRBD2. CDR1 is SGHRS, CDR2 YFSETQ, per germline. With 3 bases clipped from V and 9 bases from J, the junction kept 2 bases outside the gene matches. This CDR3 is built from 12 residues. The chain's CDR3 is CASSSGGRELFF. The CDR3 DNA reads as TGCGCCAGCAGCTCGGGGGGACGGGAGCTGTTTTTT.

This rearrangement joins TRBV15 to TRBJ1-2, with 8 bases aligning to TRBD1. CDR1 and CDR2 from the germline V gene are LNHNV and YYDKDF (reference sequence). This CDR3 contains 16 residues. V lost 3 bases to trimming and J lost 4 bases; unmatched junction nucleotides: 10. The CDR3 sequence: CATSRTTGEIGYGYTF. The CDR3 DNA reads TGTGCCACCAGCAGGACGACAGGGGAGATTGGCTATGGCTACACCTTC.

V usage is TRBV7-9 and J usage is TRBJ1-1; 8 bases are shared with TRBD1. With V trimmed by 5 bases and J by 3 bases, 5 bases remained unmatched. The CDR3 extends over 14 amino acids. CDR1 SEHNR and CDR2 FQNEAQ come from the germline V gene (reference sequence). CDR3 residues: CASSTGQGDTEAFF. CDR3 nucleotide sequence: TGTGCCAGCAGCACCGGACAGGGTGACACTGAAGCTTTCTTT.